This is a list of T cell receptor beta chains from one sample in a study of immune evolution from preneoplasia to lung adenocarcinoma. The protocol was immunoSEQ multiplex PCR, while the TCRdb copy is restricted to in-frame clones and leaves out a portion. The sample contains 9,000 to 10,000 clones, 70% to 90% of which appear only once. The source material was FFPE invasive lung adenocarcinoma tissue. These receptors originate from a person between 65 and 79 years old with invasive lung adenocarcinoma. Some clones in this sample may be carry-over from other donors' samples. The CDR3 runs from the conserved cysteine through the conserved F or W. The D gene is left open where the match is weak. Some rows mark clone size as missing; the rest say once, few, many or name a class of expanded clone.

D	V	size	J	CDR3	DNA
-	TRBV6-5	-	TRBJ2-2	CASRPSYPGELFF	TGTGCCAGCCGACCGAGCTACCCCGGGGAGCTGTTTTTT
-	TRBV12-5	-	TRBJ2-2	CASGLSGTGELFF	TGTGCTAGTGGTTTAAGCGGCACCGGGGAGCTGTTTTTT
-	TRBV5-6	few	TRBJ1-1	CASSSGGVRVNTEAFF	TGTGCCAGCAGCTCTGGAGGCGTCAGGGTGAACACTGAAGCTTTCTTT
TRBD1	TRBV19	-	TRBJ2-5	CASSIGGQLQETQYF	TGTGCCAGTAGTATAGGGGGACAGCTCCAAGAGACCCAGTACTTC
TRBD1	TRBV5-1	-	TRBJ1-2	CASSYFGQAEDGYTF	TGCGCCAGCAGCTATTTCGGACAGGCGGAGGATGGCTACACCTTC
TRBD1	TRBV2	-	TRBJ2-4	CASSEVGTGKNIQYF	TGTGCCAGCAGTGAAGTAGGGACAGGGAAAAACATTCAGTACTTC
-	TRBV18	-	TRBJ1-1	CASSPPSRGSNTEAFF	TGTGCCAGCTCACCACCGAGTAGGGGATCTAACACTGAGGCTTTCTTT
TRBD1	TRBV27	-	TRBJ1-2	CASSLWATGGSYTF	TGTGCCAGCAGTTTATGGGCGACAGGGGGTAGCTACACCTTC
TRBD2	TRBV27	-	TRBJ2-7	CASSSRRSGRANSYEQYF	TGTGCCAGCAGTTCCCGCCGGAGCGGGAGGGCCAACTCCTACGAGCAGTACTTC
-	TRBV29-1	-	TRBJ2-1	CSVYSPEVGNEQFF	TGCAGCGTCTATAGCCCAGAGGTTGGCAATGAGCAGTTCTTC
TRBD2	TRBV6-5	-	TRBJ2-7	CASSRGGLSYEQYF	TGTGCCAGCAGCCGCGGGGGGCTCTCCTACGAGCAGTACTTC
TRBD1	TRBV4-1	-	TRBJ2-2	CASSPSTGDQANTGELFF	TGCGCCAGCAGCCCATCGACAGGGGACCAAGCGAACACCGGGGAGCTGTTTTTT
TRBD2	TRBV6-5	-	TRBJ2-5	CASSYQASGSETQYF	TGTGCCAGCAGTTACCAAGCTAGCGGGAGTGAGACCCAGTACTTC
-	TRBV25-1	-	TRBJ2-2	CASRSNSRPTGELFF	TGTGCCAGCAGGTCCAATTCACGCCCTACCGGGGAGCTGTTTTTT
TRBD1	TRBV6-5	-	TRBJ1-4	CASSEDRGNEKLFF	TGTGCCAGCAGTGAGGACAGGGGGAATGAAAAACTGTTTTTT
-	TRBV7-2	-	TRBJ1-2	CASSLAFNYGYTF	TGTGCCAGCAGCTTAGCTTTCAACTATGGCTACACCTTC
TRBD1	TRBV6-1	-	TRBJ1-1	CASSEAYGTGPRGAFF	TGTGCCAGCAGTGAAGCTTATGGGACAGGACCGCGGGGGGCTTTCTTT
-	TRBV29-1	-	TRBJ2-5	CSVGRGVETQYF	TGCAGCGTCGGCAGGGGAGTGGAGACCCAGTACTTC
TRBD1	TRBV6-5	-	TRBJ1-2	CASSGTGAGYTF	TGTGCCAGCAGTGGGACAGGGGCTGGCTACACCTTC
-	TRBV11-3	few	TRBJ2-3	CASSLEGGGGTTQYF	TGTGCCAGCAGCTTAGAGGGGGGCGGCGGGACTACGCAGTATTTT
-	TRBV11-2	few	TRBJ1-1	CASSLEGLRRTEAFF	TGTGCCAGCAGCTTAGAGGGGTTAAGGCGGACTGAAGCTTTCTTT
TRBD2	TRBV28	-	TRBJ2-7	CASNPGTRSYEQYF	TGTGCCAGTAACCCCGGGACTAGATCTTACGAGCAGTACTTC
TRBD1	TRBV27	-	TRBJ2-1	CASMLDRGQRNEQFF	TGTGCCAGTATGCTTGACAGGGGGCAACGCAATGAGCAGTTCTTC